This T cell receptor beta chain was sequenced during a study of blood T cell repertoires in COVID-19. This CDR3 has 15 amino acids. Germline CDR1 and CDR2: GTSNPN and SVGIG (reference sequence). Using immunoSEQ multiplex PCR, the repertoire was profiled, and TCRdb retains in-frame clones only, with some absent. The sample lists some 110,000 clones, around 83% occurring once. This clone was seen a single time. At one end, the junction sequence differs from germline, possibly due to a read error. Sequenced material: peripheral blood. This rearrangement joins TRBV30 to TRBJ1-2; 11 bases match TRBD1. The receptor comes from a man between 65 and 80 years old with acute or convalescent COVID-19. CDR3 DNA: TGTGCCTTGCCGGGACAGGGGGGTAAAAACTATAGCTACACCTTC. Its translation is CALPGQGGKNYSYTF.